This T cell receptor (beta chain) was captured in a study of OX40 agonist ivuxolimab in advanced cancers. Study information: Each dose-escalation patient presented with hepatocellular carcinoma, melanoma, renal cell or head and neck cancer. Aged roughly 20 to 85 with a mean of approximately 57 years, they were roughly 83% male.

This clone rates as medium-sized. The method was immunoSEQ multiplex PCR; TCRdb's version includes in-frame clones alone and lacks a portion of them. The table includes about 15,000 clones, about 82% detected once. This CDR3 spans 14 amino acids. This receptor was identified in an adult with an advanced solid tumor such as melanoma, head and neck, liver or kidney cancer. The source was CD4+ or CD8+ T cells sorted from blood, collected in a trial of the OX40 agonist ivuxolimab. V gene TRBV12-1 combines with J gene TRBJ2-7; the table gives TRBD2 as D, unverified against the DNA. TRBV12-1 is given as a pseudogene. The CDR3, as DNA: TGTGCCAGCAGCTCTCGCCCGGGATCCTACGAGCAGTACTTC. Its protein product is CASSSRPGSYEQYF.